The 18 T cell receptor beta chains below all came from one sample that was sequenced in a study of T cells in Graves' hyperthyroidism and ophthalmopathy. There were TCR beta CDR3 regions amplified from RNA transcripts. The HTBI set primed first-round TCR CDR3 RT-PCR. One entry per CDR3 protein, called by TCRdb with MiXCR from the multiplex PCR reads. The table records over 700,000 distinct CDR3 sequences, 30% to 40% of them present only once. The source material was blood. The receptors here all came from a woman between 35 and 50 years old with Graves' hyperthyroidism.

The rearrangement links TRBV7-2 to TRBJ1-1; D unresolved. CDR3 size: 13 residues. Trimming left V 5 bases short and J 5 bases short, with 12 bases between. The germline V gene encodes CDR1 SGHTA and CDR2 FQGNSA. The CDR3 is CASSAGLRTEAFF. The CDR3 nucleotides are TGTGCCAGCAGCGCGGGCTTGAGAACTGAAGCTTTCTTT.

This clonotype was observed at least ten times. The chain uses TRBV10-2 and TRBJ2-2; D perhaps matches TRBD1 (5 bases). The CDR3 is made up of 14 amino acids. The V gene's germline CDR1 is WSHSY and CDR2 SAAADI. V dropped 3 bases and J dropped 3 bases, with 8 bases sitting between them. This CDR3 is CASSEQEYTGELFF. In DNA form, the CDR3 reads TGCGCCAGCAGTGAACAGGAATACACCGGGGAGCTGTTTTTT.

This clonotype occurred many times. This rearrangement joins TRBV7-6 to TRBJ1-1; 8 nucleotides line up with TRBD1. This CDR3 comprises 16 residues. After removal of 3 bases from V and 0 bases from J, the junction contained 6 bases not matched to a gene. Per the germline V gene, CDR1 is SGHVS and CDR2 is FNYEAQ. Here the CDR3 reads CASSFGTGGLNTEAFF. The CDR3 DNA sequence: TGTGCCAGCAGCTTTGGTACAGGGGGATTGAACACTGAAGCTTTCTTT.

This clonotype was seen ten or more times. The CDR3 nucleotides are TGTGCCAGCAGTGGCAGCCGGAGCTCCTATAATTCACCCCTCCACTTT. It codes for CASSGSRSSYNSPLHF. The chain is built from TRBV25-1 and TRBJ1-6; D remains ambiguous. Germline V lookup: CDR1 MGHDK, CDR2 SYGVNS. This CDR3 contains 16 residues. Trimming removed 4 bases at V and 0 bases at J, with 10 bases between.

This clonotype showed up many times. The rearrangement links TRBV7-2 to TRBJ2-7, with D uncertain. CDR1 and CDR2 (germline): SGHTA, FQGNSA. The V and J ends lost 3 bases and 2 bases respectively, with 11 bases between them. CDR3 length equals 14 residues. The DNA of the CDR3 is TGTGCCAGCAGCTTCTCAGGCCCAGCCTACGAGCAGTACTTC. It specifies CASSFSGPAYEQYF.

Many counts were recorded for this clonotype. CDR3 in DNA: TGTGCCAGCAGCCAGGGACTAGCGGGTAGCCAAGAGACCCAGTACTTC. Translating it yields CASSQGLAGSQETQYF. The rearrangement joins TRBV2 to TRBJ2-5; TRBD2 matches 12 bases. The CDR3 is made up of 16 amino acids. In germline, CDR1 is SNHLY, CDR2 FYNNEI. J was trimmed by 1 base and V by 6 bases; bases with no gene match: 6.

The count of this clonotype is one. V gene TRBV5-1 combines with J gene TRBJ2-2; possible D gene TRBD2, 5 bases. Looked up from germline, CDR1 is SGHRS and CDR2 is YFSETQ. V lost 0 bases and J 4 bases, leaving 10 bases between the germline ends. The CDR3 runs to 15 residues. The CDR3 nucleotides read TGCGCCAGCAGCTTGGGCCCGGCGGGCACCGGGGAGCTGTTTTTT. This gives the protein CASSLGPAGTGELFF.

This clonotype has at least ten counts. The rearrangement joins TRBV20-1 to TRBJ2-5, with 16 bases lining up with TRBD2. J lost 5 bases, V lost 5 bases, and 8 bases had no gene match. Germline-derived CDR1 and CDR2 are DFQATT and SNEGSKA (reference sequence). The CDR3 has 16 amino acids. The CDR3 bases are TGCAGTGCTGCCGGGACTAGCGGGAGGGCCCCGGAGACCCAGTACTTC. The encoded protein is CSAAGTSGRAPETQYF.

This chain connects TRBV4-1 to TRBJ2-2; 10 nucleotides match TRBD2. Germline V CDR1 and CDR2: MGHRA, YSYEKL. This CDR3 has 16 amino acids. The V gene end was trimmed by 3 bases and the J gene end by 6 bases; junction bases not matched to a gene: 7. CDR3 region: CASSQIGLAVPGELFF. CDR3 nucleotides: TGCGCCAGCAGCCAGATCGGACTAGCGGTTCCCGGGGAGCTGTTTTTT.

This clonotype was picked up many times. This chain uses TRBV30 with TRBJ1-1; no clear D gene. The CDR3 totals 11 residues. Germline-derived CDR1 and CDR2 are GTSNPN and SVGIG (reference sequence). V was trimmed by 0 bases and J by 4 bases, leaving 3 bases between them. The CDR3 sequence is CAWSVSTEAFF. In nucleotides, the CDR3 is TGTGCCTGGAGTGTCAGCACTGAAGCTTTCTTT.

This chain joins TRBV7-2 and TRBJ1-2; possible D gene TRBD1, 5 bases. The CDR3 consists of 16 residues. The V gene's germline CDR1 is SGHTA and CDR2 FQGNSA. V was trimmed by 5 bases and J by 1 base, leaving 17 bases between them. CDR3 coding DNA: TGTGCCAGCAGCCCGGGACCAGAGGTGGTTAACTATGGCTACACCTTC. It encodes CASSPGPEVVNYGYTF.

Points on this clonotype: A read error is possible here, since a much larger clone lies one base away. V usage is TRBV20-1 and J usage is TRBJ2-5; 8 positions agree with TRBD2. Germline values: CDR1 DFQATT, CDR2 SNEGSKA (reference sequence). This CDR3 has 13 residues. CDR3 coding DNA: TGCAGTGCTAGCGGGGGGGCCCAAGAGGCCCAGTACTTC. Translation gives CSASGGAQEAQYF.

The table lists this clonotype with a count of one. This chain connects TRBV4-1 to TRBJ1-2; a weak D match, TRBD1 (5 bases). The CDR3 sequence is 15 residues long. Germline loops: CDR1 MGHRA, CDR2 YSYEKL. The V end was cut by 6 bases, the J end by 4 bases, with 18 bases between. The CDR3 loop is CASRQTLGGIYGYTF. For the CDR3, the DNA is TGCGCCAGCAGGCAGACCCTGGGGGGTATCTATGGCTACACCTTC.

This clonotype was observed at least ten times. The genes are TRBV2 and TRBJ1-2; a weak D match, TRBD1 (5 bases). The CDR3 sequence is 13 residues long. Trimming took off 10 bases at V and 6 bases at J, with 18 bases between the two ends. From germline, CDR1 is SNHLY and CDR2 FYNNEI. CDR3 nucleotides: TGTGCCACGGGGACTAAGGAGGGACATGGCTACACCTTC. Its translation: CATGTKEGHGYTF. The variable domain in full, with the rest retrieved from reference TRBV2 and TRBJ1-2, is EPEVTQTPSHQVTQMGQEVILRCVPISNHLYFYWYRQILGQKVEFLVSFYNNEISEKSEIFDDQFSVERPDGSNFTLKIRSTKLEDSAMYFCATGTKEGHGYTFGSGTRLTVV.

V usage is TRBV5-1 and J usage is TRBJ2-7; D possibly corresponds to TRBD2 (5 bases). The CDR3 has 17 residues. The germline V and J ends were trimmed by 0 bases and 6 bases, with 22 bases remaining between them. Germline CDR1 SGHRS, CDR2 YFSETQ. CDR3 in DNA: TGCGCCAGCAGCTTGGTATCCCTCGACGGAGGCTCCGGCGAGCAGTACTTC. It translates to CASSLVSLDGGSGEQYF.

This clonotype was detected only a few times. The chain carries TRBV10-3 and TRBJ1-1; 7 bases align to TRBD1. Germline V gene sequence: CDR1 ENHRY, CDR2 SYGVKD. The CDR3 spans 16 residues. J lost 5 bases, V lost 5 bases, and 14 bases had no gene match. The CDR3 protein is CAISWASQGQGTEAFF. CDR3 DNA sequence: TGTGCCATCAGTTGGGCATCACAGGGGCAGGGGACTGAAGCTTTCTTT.

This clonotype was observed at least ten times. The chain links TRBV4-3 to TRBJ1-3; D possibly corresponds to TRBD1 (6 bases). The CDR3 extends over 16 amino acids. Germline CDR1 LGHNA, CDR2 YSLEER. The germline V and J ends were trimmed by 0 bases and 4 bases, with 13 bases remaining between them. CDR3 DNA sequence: TGCGCCAGCAGCCAAGATAGGCAGGGGAGAGGAAACACCATATATTTT. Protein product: CASSQDRQGRGNTIYF.

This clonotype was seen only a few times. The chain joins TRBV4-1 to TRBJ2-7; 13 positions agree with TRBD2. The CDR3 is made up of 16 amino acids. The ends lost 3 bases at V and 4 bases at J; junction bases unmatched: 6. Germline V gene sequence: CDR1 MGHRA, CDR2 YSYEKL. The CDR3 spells CASSQRLAGGTYEQYF. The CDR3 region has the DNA TGCGCCAGCAGCCAGAGACTAGCGGGGGGAACATACGAGCAGTACTTC.